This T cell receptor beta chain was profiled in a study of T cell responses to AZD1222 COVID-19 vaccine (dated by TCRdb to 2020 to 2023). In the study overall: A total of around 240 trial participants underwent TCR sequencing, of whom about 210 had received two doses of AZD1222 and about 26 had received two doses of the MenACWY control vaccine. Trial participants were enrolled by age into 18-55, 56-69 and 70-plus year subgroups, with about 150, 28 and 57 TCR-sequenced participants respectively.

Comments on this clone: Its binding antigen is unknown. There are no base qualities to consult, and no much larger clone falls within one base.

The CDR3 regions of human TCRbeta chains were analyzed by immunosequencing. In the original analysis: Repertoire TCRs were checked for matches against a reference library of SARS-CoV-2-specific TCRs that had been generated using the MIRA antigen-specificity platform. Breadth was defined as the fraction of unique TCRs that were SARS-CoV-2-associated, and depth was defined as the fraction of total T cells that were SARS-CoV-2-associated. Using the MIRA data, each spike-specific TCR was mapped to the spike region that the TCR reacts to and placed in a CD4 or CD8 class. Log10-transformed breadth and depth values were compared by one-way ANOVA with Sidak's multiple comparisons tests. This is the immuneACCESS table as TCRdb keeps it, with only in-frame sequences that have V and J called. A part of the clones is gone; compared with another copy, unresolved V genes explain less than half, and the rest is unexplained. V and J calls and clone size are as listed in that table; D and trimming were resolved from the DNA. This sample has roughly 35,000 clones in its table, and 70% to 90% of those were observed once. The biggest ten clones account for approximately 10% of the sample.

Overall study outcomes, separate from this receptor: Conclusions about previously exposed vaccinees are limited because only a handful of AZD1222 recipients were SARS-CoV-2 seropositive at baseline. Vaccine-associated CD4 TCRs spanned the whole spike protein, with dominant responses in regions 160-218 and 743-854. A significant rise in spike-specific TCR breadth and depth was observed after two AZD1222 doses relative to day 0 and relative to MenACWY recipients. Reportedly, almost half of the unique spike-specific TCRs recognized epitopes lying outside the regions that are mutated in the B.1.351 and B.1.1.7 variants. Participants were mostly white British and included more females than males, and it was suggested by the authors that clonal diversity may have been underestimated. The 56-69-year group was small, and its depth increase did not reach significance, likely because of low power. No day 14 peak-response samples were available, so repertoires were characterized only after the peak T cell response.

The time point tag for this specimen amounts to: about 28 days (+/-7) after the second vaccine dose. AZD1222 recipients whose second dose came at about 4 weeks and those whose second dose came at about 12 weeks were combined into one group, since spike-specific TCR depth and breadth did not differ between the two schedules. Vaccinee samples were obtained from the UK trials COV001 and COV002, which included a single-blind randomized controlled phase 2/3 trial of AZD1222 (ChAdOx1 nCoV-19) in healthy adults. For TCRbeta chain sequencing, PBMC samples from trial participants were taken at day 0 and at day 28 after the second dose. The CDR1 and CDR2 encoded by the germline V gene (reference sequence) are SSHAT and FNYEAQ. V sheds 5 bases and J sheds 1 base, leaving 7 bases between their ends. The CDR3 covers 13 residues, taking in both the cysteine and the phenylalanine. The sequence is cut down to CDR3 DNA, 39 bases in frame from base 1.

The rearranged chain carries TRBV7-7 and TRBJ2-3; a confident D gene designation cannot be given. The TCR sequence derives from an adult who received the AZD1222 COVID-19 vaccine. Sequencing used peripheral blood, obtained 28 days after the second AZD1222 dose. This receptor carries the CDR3 CASSQARTDTQYF. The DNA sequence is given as TGTGCCAGCAGCCAAGCTCGCACAGATACGCAGTATTTT.